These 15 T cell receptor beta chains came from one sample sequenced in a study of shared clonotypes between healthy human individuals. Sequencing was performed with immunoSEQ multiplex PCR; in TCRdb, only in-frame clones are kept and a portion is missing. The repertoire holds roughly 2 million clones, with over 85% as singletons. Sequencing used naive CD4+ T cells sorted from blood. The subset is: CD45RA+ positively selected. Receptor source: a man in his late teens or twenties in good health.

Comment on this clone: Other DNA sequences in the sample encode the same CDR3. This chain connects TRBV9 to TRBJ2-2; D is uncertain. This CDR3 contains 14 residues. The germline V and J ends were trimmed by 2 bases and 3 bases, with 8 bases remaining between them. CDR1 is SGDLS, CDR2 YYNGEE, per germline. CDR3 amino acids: CASSVSPDTGELFF. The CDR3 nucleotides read TGTGCCAGCAGCGTTAGCCCAGACACCGGGGAGCTGTTTTTT. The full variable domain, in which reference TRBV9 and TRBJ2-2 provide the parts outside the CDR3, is DSGVTQTPKHLITATGQRVTLRCSPRSGDLSVYWYQQSLDQGLQFLIQYYNGEERAKGNILERFSAQQFPDLHSELNLSSLELGDSALYFCASSVSPDTGELFFGEGSRLTVL.

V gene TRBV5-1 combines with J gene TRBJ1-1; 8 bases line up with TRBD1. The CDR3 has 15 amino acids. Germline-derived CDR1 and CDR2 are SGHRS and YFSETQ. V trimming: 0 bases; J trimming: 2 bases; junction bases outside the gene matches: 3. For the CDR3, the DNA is TGCGCCAGCAGCTTGGAGGACAGGGCCAACACTGAAGCTTTCTTT. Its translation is CASSLEDRANTEAFF.

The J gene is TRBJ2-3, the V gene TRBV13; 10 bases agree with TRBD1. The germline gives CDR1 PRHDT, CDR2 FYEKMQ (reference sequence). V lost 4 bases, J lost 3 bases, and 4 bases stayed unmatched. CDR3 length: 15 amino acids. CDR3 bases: TGTGCCAGCAGCTCCGACAGGGGGCTTACAGATACGCAGTATTTT. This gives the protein CASSSDRGLTDTQYF.

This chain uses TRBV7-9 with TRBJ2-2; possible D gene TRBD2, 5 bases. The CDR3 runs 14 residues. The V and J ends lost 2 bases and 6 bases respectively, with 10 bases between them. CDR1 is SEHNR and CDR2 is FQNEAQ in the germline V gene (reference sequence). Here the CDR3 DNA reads TGTGCCAGCAGCTTACGACCCGGGGCCGGGGAGCTGTTTTTT. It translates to CASSLRPGAGELFF.

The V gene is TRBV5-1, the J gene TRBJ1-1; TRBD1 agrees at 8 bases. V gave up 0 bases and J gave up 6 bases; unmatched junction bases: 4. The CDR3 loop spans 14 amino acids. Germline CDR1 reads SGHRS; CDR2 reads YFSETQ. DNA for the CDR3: TGCGCCAGCAGCTTGGGACAGGGGTATCCTGAAGCTTTCTTT. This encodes CASSLGQGYPEAFF.

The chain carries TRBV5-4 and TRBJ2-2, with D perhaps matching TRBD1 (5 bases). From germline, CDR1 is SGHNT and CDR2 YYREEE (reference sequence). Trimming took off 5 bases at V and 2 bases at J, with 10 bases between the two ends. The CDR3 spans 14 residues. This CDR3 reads CASRSGSNTGELFF. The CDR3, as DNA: TGTGCCAGCAGGTCAGGGTCCAACACCGGGGAGCTGTTTTTT.

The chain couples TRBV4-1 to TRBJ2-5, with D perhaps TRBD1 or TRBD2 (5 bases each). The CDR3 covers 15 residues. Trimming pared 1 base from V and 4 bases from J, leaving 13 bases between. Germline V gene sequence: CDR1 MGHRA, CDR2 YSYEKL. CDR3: CASSQVDRGAETQYF. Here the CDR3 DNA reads TGCGCCAGCAGCCAAGTCGACCGAGGGGCAGAGACCCAGTACTTC.

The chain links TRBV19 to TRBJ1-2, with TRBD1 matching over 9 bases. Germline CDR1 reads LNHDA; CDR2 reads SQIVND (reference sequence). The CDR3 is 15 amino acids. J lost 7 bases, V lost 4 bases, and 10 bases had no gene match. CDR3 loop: CASSTRSQGAGGYTF. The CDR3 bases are TGTGCCAGTAGTACCCGATCACAGGGGGCTGGTGGCTACACCTTC.

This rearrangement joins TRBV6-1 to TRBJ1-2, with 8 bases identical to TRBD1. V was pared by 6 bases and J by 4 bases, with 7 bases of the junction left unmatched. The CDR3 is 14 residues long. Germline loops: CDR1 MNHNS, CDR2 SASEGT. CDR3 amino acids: CASSEQGVGYGYTF. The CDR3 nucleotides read TGTGCCAGCAGCGAACAGGGGGTCGGCTATGGCTACACCTTC.

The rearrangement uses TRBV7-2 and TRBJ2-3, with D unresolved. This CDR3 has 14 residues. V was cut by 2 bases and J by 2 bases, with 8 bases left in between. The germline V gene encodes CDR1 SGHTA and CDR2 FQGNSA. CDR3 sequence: CASSLQPHTDTQYF. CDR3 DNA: TGTGCCAGCAGCTTACAGCCGCACACAGATACGCAGTATTTT.

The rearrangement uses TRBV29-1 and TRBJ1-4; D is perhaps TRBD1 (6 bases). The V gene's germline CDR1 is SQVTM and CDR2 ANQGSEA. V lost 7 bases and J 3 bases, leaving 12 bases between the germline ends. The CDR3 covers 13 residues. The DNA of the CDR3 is TGCAGCGCAAGGGACACCTCTAATGAAAAACTGTTTTTT. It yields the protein CSARDTSNEKLFF.

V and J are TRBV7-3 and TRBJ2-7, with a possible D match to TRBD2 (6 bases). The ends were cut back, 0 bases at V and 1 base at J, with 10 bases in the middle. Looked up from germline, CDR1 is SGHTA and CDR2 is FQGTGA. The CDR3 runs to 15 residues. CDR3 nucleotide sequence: TGTGCCAGCAGCTTAACCGCGGGACCATCCTACGAGCAGTACTTC. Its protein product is CASSLTAGPSYEQYF.

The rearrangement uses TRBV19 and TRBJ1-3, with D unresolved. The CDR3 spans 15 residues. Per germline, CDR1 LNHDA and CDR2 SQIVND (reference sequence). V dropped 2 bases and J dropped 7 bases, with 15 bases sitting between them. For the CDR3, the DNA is TGTGCCAGTAGTATAACCCCCGAAGTGGGCAACACCATATATTTT. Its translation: CASSITPEVGNTIYF.

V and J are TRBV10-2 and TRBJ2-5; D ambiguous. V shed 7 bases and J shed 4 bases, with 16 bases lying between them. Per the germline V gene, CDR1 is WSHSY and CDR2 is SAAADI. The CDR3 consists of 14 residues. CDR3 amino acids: CASIPDRRPETQYF. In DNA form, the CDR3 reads TGCGCCAGCATTCCGGACCGACGGCCAGAGACCCAGTACTTC.

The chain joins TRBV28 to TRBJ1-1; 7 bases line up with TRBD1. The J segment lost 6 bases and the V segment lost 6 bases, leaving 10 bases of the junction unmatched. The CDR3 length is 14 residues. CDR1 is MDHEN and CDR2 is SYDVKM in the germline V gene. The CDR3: CASRSNTGVAEAFF. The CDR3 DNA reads TGTGCCAGCAGATCTAATACAGGGGTCGCTGAAGCTTTCTTT.